The next 28 T cell receptor beta chains were all read from a single sample in a study of cytomegalovirus exposure and HLA in healthy donors. The PCR made use of 60 Vbeta and 13 Jbeta primers. Assay: immunoSEQ multiplex PCR; the TCRdb copy retains only in-frame clones and omits some. The sample has over 150,000 clones; around 83% are singletons. What was sequenced was PBMCs. These receptors were collected from a man aged 25-45 years in good health and CMV-seropositive.

The chain is built from TRBV12-2 and TRBJ1-2; the table gives TRBD1 as D, unverified against the DNA. TRBV12-2 is a pseudogene. The CDR3 is 15 amino acids. DNA for the CDR3: TGTGCAAGTCGCTTAGCAACCCAGGGGGACTATGGCTACACCTTC. Protein product: CASRLATQGDYGYTF.

In its sample, this clone was seen a few times. V gene TRBV7-6 combines with J gene TRBJ2-2; D may be TRBD1 (5 bases). With 6 bases removed from V and 2 bases from J, the gap between germline ends came to 10 bases. This CDR3 is 14 amino acids long. The V gene's germline CDR1 is SGHVS and CDR2 FNYEAQ. CDR3 coding DNA: TGTGCCAGCAGATACGGACAAAACACCGGGGAGCTGTTTTTT. This gives the protein CASRYGQNTGELFF.

The chain combines TRBV6-5 with TRBJ2-5; TRBD1 matches 9 bases. The J call may be incorrect, as the DNA end agrees better with TRBJ2-7. Germline assignment: CDR1 MNHEY and CDR2 SVGAGI. CDR3 length equals 14 residues. The CDR3 DNA reads as TGTGCCAGCAGTTACTCGACAGGGGGTCGCGAGCAGTACTTC. It specifies CASSYSTGGREQYF.

V usage is TRBV28 and J usage is TRBJ1-2; TRBD1 is a possible D gene (6 bases). V lost 4 bases and J 3 bases, leaving 15 bases between the germline ends. The CDR3 contains 15 residues. The germline V gene encodes CDR1 MDHEN and CDR2 SYDVKM. The CDR3 loop reads CASSSSQGAYYGYTF. DNA for the CDR3: TGTGCCAGCAGTTCCTCACAGGGAGCGTACTATGGCTACACCTTC.

The chain is built from TRBV7-2 and TRBJ2-7; a weak D match, TRBD2 (6 bases). CDR1 and CDR2 from the germline V gene are SGHTA and FQGNSA. The CDR3 is 14 amino acids. V lost 3 bases and J lost 1, with 10 bases in between. In DNA form, the CDR3 reads TGTGCCAGCAGCTTCGGGCGGGGTTCCTACGAGCAGTACTTC. As protein: CASSFGRGSYEQYF. Full variable domain (remainder filled in from reference TRBV7-2 and TRBJ2-7): GAGVSQSPSNKVTEKGKDVELRCDPISGHTALYWYRQSLGQGLEFLIYFQGNSAPDKSGLPSDRFSAERTGGSVSTLTIQRTQQEDSAVYLCASSFGRGSYEQYFGPGTRLTVT.

J is TRBJ2-2 and V is TRBV30, with a weak D call TRBD2 (5 bases). The CDR3 length is 13 residues. The germline V and J ends were trimmed by 5 bases and 3 bases, with 10 bases remaining between them. Germline V gene sequence: CDR1 GTSNPN, CDR2 SVGIG (reference sequence). CDR3 protein: CAWDYKDTGELFF. Here the CDR3 DNA reads TGTGCCTGGGACTACAAGGACACCGGGGAGCTGTTTTTT.

This clone was recorded once. At one end the junction does not follow the germline gene, possibly because of a read error. The rearrangement uses TRBV4-2 and TRBJ2-6, with 8 nucleotides matching TRBD1. The germline V gene encodes CDR1 LGHNA and CDR2 YNFKEQ. The CDR3 totals 18 residues. Written as DNA, the CDR3 is TGTGTCAGCAGCCAAAGCCGGCAGGGGGCTACTGGGGCCAACGTCCTGACTTTC. Encoded protein: CVSSQSRQGATGANVLTF.

V is TRBV4-3 and J is TRBJ2-1, with D tentatively TRBD1 (6 bases). The CDR3 is 14 residues long. Germline lookup yields CDR1 LGHNA and CDR2 YSLEER. The ends were cut back, 4 bases at V and 9 bases at J, with 16 bases in the middle. CDR3 sequence (DNA): TGCGCCAGCAGCCCGCAAGTACAGGGAAGTGAGCAGTTCTTC. Encoded protein: CASSPQVQGSEQFF.

The chain links TRBV5-4 to TRBJ2-1; the match to TRBD2 covers 7 bases. Germline V gene sequence: CDR1 SGHNT, CDR2 YYREEE (reference sequence). V shed 3 bases, J shed 11 bases, and the junction held 5 bases outside the gene matches. This CDR3 contains 12 residues. The CDR3, as DNA: TGTGCCAGCAGCTGGAGGCGGGAGAAGCAGTTCTTC. Encoded protein: CASSWRREKQFF.

The chain recombines TRBV2 with TRBJ2-5; possibly TRBD2 for D (6 bases). V dropped 4 bases and J dropped 4 bases, with 7 bases sitting between them. This CDR3 region has 12 residues. Germline CDR1 and CDR2: SNHLY and FYNNEI. The CDR3, as DNA: TGTGCCAGCAGTGCCGGGGGAGAGACCCAGTACTTC. It is translated as CASSAGGETQYF.

This clone was counted once. The CDR3 loop is CASSFSGQGLINEQFF. The CDR3 coding sequence is TGTGCCAGCAGCTTTTCGGGACAGGGGTTAATAAATGAGCAGTTCTTC. The chain has TRBV13 and TRBJ2-1, with 10 bases lining up with TRBD1. After removal of 3 bases from V and 7 bases from J, the junction contained 9 bases not matched to a gene. Per the germline V gene, CDR1 is PRHDT and CDR2 is FYEKMQ (reference sequence). The CDR3 loop spans 16 amino acids.

The rearrangement links TRBV7-2 to TRBJ2-3, with 10 bases fitting TRBD2. Looked up from germline, CDR1 is SGHTA and CDR2 is FQGNSA. The CDR3 spans 17 residues. V was clipped by 4 bases and J by 2 bases; unmatched bases: 9. The CDR3 loop is CASSSPLAGAITDTQYF. CDR3 sequence (DNA): TGTGCCAGCAGCTCACCTCTAGCGGGAGCTATCACAGATACGCAGTATTTT.

The chain couples TRBV9 to TRBJ2-1; no reliable D call. This CDR3 spans 15 amino acids. V was cut by 0 bases and J by 5 bases, with 12 bases left in between. The V gene's germline CDR1 is SGDLS and CDR2 YYNGEE. CDR3 sequence (DNA): TGTGCCAGCAGCGTAGCCGGAGAGGCCAACAATGAGCAGTTCTTC. Translation gives CASSVAGEANNEQFF. Looking up the rest from reference TRBV9 and TRBJ2-1 gives the full variable domain: DSGVTQTPKHLITATGQRVTLRCSPRSGDLSVYWYQQSLDQGLQFLIQYYNGEERAKGNILERFSAQQFPDLHSELNLSSLELGDSALYFCASSVAGEANNEQFFGPGTRLTVL.

V gene TRBV27 combines with J gene TRBJ2-2; 10 bases are shared with TRBD2. Looked up from germline, CDR1 is MNHEY and CDR2 is SMNVEV (reference sequence). V lost 2 bases to trimming and J lost 4 bases; unmatched junction nucleotides: 7. The length of the CDR3 is 17 residues. This CDR3 is CASSLPPSSGSTGELFF. The CDR3 DNA reads as TGTGCCAGCAGTTTACCCCCCTCTAGCGGGAGCACCGGGGAGCTGTTTTTT.

This chain connects TRBV11-3 to TRBJ2-7; maybe TRBD1 (6 bases). The germline V gene encodes CDR1 SGHNT and CDR2 YENEEA. The CDR3 extends over 13 amino acids. V lost 8 bases and J 0 bases, leaving 11 bases between the germline ends. The CDR3 DNA reads TGTGCCAGCGCCGGGACAACCTCCTACGAGCAGTACTTC. It encodes CASAGTTSYEQYF.

V gene TRBV29-1 combines with J gene TRBJ1-3; D uncertain. This CDR3 spans 15 amino acids. Germline CDR1 SQVTM, CDR2 ANQGSEA. The ends were cut back, 6 bases at V and 0 bases at J, with 15 bases in the middle. The CDR3 nucleotides read TGCAGCGTCCCCGGGGTATGTTGCTCTGGAAACACCATATATTTT. This encodes CSVPGVCCSGNTIYF.

The chain joins TRBV4-1 to TRBJ1-2, with 11 bases identical to TRBD1. V shed 2 bases and J 3 bases; nucleotides not matched to a gene: 5. CDR1 is MGHRA, CDR2 YSYEKL, per germline. CDR3 length: 16 residues. In DNA form, the CDR3 reads TGCGCCAGCAGCCAAACCGGGACAGGGGGGCACTATGGCTACACCTTC. Its protein is CASSQTGTGGHYGYTF.

In regard to this clone: At one end, the junction sequence differs from germline, possibly due to a read error. The gene calls are TRBV7-9 and TRBJ2-2; TRBD2 is a possible D gene (5 bases). The CDR3 spans 13 residues. CDR1 is SEHNR and CDR2 is FQNEAQ in the germline V gene (reference sequence). The chain's CDR3 is CSSSLDGAGELFF. As DNA, the CDR3 is TGTTCCAGCAGCTTAGACGGGGCCGGGGAGCTGTTTTTT.

The CDR3 DNA is TGTGCCAGCAGCTCCCACTGGGCCAACTACGAGCAGTACTTC. Translation: CASSSHWANYEQYF. The V gene is TRBV7-2, the J gene TRBJ2-7; D gene uncertain. In germline, CDR1 is SGHTA, CDR2 FQGNSA. Between the trimmed V and J ends, which lost 4 bases and 3 bases, there was a span of 13 bases. This CDR3 contains 14 residues.

The CDR3 region has the DNA TGCGCCAGCAGCTTGGAGGTTAGAGGGAGGCGAGGAGAGACCCAGTACTTC. Protein sequence: CASSLEVRGRRGETQYF. The V and J genes are TRBV5-1 and TRBJ2-5; perhaps TRBD2 as D (6 bases). The ends were cut back, 0 bases at V and 4 bases at J, with 19 bases in the middle. The CDR3 extends over 17 amino acids. Germline V gene data show CDR1 as SGHRS and CDR2 as YFSETQ.

The chain is built from TRBV6-6 and TRBJ2-7; 10 bases map to TRBD1. Germline CDR1 and CDR2: MNHNY and SVGAGI (reference sequence). Losses at the gene ends were 6 bases for V and 6 bases for J; bases not matched to a gene: 5. The CDR3 consists of 13 residues. The DNA of the CDR3 is TGTGCCAGCAGGGGGACAGGGGACGGCGAGCAGTACTTC. Translated: CASRGTGDGEQYF.

The chain uses TRBV4-2 and TRBJ1-3; 7 nucleotides agree with TRBD1. CDR1 is LGHNA, CDR2 YNFKEQ, per germline. V dropped 1 base and J dropped 1; count of bases not matched to a gene: 10. This CDR3 has 18 amino acids. CDR3 nucleotide sequence: TGTGCCAGCAGCCAAGTCTCCGAGACAGGGTCTTCTGGAAACACCATATATTTT. Translation gives CASSQVSETGSSGNTIYF.

This clone was seen once. The chain uses TRBV29-1 and TRBJ2-3; D possibly corresponds to TRBD2 (5 bases). V was clipped by 3 bases and J by 4 bases, with 11 bases between them. This CDR3 has 13 amino acids. Per germline, CDR1 SQVTM and CDR2 ANQGSEA. The CDR3 here is CSVERASADTQYF. DNA of the CDR3: TGCAGCGTTGAGCGGGCCAGTGCAGATACGCAGTATTTT.

This clone has only one observation. The chain carries TRBV18 and TRBJ2-7; D is uncertain. The germline gives CDR1 KGHSH, CDR2 LQKENI. Trimming removed 2 bases from V and 7 bases from J, with 12 bases in between. The CDR3 spans 13 residues. This CDR3 is CASSPSSTGEQYV. CDR3 nucleotide sequence: TGTGCCAGCTCACCATCTTCAACCGGGGAGCAGTACGTC.

This rearrangement joins TRBV5-5 to TRBJ2-5, with 7 bases identical to TRBD2. Per germline, CDR1 SGHKS and CDR2 YYEKEE (reference sequence). V lost 6 bases, J lost 4 bases, and 9 bases stayed unmatched. CDR3 length equals 14 residues. CDR3: CASTSIAGAETQYF. The CDR3 DNA sequence: TGTGCCAGCACCTCAATCGCGGGAGCAGAGACCCAGTACTTC. The full variable domain, completed using reference TRBV5-5 and TRBJ2-5, is DAGVTQSPTHLIKTRGQQVTLRCSPISGHKSVSWYQQVLGQGPQFIFQYYEKEERGRGNFPDRFSARQFPNYSSELNVNALLLGDSALYLCASTSIAGAETQYFGPGTRLLVL.

The chain combines TRBV4-2 with TRBJ2-1; 14 bases line up with TRBD2. V lost 3 bases to trimming and J lost 10 bases; unmatched junction nucleotides: 2. The V gene's germline CDR1 is LGHNA and CDR2 YNFKEQ. This CDR3 comprises 14 residues. CDR3 sequence (DNA): TGTGCCAGCAGCCAGGGACTAGCGGGAGACGAGCAGTTCTTC. This sequence encodes CASSQGLAGDEQFF.

The gene calls are TRBV9 and TRBJ2-1; 10 nucleotides line up with TRBD2. This CDR3 region has 15 residues. The V and J ends lost 4 bases and 10 bases, in that order; junction bases with no gene match: 11. Germline CDR1 reads SGDLS; CDR2 reads YYNGEE. The DNA for the CDR3 is TGTGCCAGCAGCACCCAGCCGGGACTAGCGAACGAGCAGTTCTTC. This encodes CASSTQPGLANEQFF.

The rearrangement uses TRBV5-4 and TRBJ2-5; 7 nucleotides match TRBD2. This CDR3 spans 12 amino acids. Germline-derived CDR1 and CDR2 are SGHNT and YYREEE (reference sequence). V lost 7 bases, J lost 5 bases, and 5 bases stayed unmatched. CDR3 DNA: TGTGCCAGCCGCGGGAGAGGGGAGACCCAGTACTTC. As protein: CASRGRGETQYF.